This T cell receptor beta chain was sequenced in a study of shared clonotypes between healthy human individuals. Study results and caveats: Blood was the only sampled material, and tissue repertoires likely differ.

On this clone itself: Its cognate antigen is unknown.

The germline gives CDR1 SGHVS, CDR2 FQNEAQ. The CDR3 is 20 amino acids. V shed 4 bases, J shed 3 bases, and the junction held 18 bases outside the gene matches. CD45RO-negative, CCR7-positively selected cells formed the naive CD8 fraction, excluding terminally differentiated effector memory CD45RA+ cells. Assay: immunoSEQ multiplex PCR; the TCRdb copy retains only in-frame clones and omits some. The sample contains millions of clones, about 95% of which appear only once. This TCR was sampled from a man younger than 35 in good health. Sequencing was done on a sample of naive CD8+ T cells sorted from blood. The chain has TRBV7-8 and TRBJ2-7; TRBD2 aligns across 13 bases. Here the CDR3 reads CASSSTAGTSGADPLYEQYF. CDR3 sequence (DNA): TGTGCCAGCAGCTCCACTGCGGGGACTAGCGGGGCGGATCCCCTCTACGAGCAGTACTTC.